This TCR beta chain appears in the sequencing data of a study of CD8 T cells in Susac syndrome. Reverse transcription of about 0.45 to 1 ug RNA was carried out with random hexamers. TCRdb re-called the immunoSEQ multiplex PCR reads with MiXCR, one entry per CDR3 protein. The table lists nearly 200,000 distinct CDR3 sequences, 90% to 95% of them singletons. CDR1 KGHDR and CDR2 SFDVKD come from the germline V gene. V lost 3 bases and J 7 bases, leaving 14 bases between the germline ends. CDR3 length: 14 residues. Negative isolation was used for CD8+ and CD4+ T cells, and FACS enrichment was applied to TEMRA cells.

The specimen was CD4+ T cells from PBMCs. The TCR sequence derives from a human donor with multiple sclerosis. The V call is TRBV24-1, the J call TRBJ1-2; D remains unclear. The CDR3 here is CATSDPASGAGYTF. Here the CDR3 DNA reads TGTGCCACCAGTGATCCAGCGTCAGGTGCTGGCTACACCTTC.